This T cell receptor (beta chain) was observed in a study of T cell responses to AZD1222 COVID-19 vaccine. Study at large: The study pooled second doses at about 4 or about 12 weeks.

Study-wide findings and caveats: Repertoire collection took place solely once the T cell response had peaked. Spike-specific TCR repertoires showed rising breadth and depth after two AZD1222 doses. Among spike-specific TCRs, nearly half reportedly target unmutated variant regions.

Unmatched junction bases numbered 9, after V lost 4 bases and J lost 4 bases. The CDR3 is made up of 16 amino acids. The germline V gene has CDR1 MDHEN and CDR2 SYDVKM. Points on this clone: The antigen remains unidentified.

Assay used: immunoSEQ multiplex PCR; TCRdb lists only in-frame clones, some missing. The sample has 100,000 to 110,000 clones; about 93% are singletons. The material was peripheral blood, obtained on day 0 of AZD1222 vaccination. J is TRBJ2-1 and V is TRBV28; 8 positions agree with TRBD1. The sequence was obtained from an adult in good health. The chain's CDR3 is CASSSQGGRVYNEQFF. The CDR3 DNA follows: TGTGCCAGCAGTTCACAGGGGGGCCGGGTGTACAATGAGCAGTTCTTC.